These 27 T cell receptor beta chains came from one sample sequenced in a study of early T cells in non-severe SARS-CoV-2 infection. TCRdb re-derived calls from the 5' RACE reads in MiXCR, one entry per CDR3 protein. In the table there are roughly 80,000 distinct CDR3 sequences, roughly a sixth of which are singletons. The specimen sequenced was whole blood. Every receptor here comes from an adult who was a healthcare worker with PCR-confirmed SARS-CoV-2 infection or an uninfected control (not recorded which).

This clonotype was observed many times. The chain is built from TRBV7-9 and TRBJ1-1, with 7 bases identical to TRBD1. CDR1 is SEHNR, CDR2 FQNEAQ, per germline (reference sequence). This CDR3 is 13 amino acids long. V lost 5 bases, J lost 6 bases, and 6 bases stayed unmatched. The CDR3 is CASSPRDSPEAFF. Written as DNA, the CDR3 is TGTGCCAGCAGCCCCCGGGACAGCCCTGAAGCTTTCTTT.

The chain joins TRBV24-1 to TRBJ1-1; 10 bases map to TRBD1. Germline trimming cut 6 bases from V and 0 bases from J; bases unmatched to any gene: 3. The CDR3 length is 15 residues. Looked up from germline, CDR1 is KGHDR and CDR2 is SFDVKD. The CDR3 reads CATSRGQGMNTEAFF. CDR3 bases: TGTGCCACCAGTAGGGGACAGGGGATGAACACTGAAGCTTTCTTT.

The chain combines TRBV7-9 with TRBJ2-3, with 11 bases that match TRBD2. With 1 base clipped from V and 7 bases from J, the junction kept 19 bases outside the gene matches. The germline V gene encodes CDR1 SEHNR and CDR2 FQNEAQ (reference sequence). The CDR3 runs 20 residues. The CDR3 DNA reads as TGTGCCAGCAGCTTAGTCTCTAGCGGGGGGCGCCTATCGCACAGACATACGCAGTATTTT. Protein: CASSLVSSGGRLSHRHTQYF.

This clonotype was observed a handful of times. This chain uses TRBV12-3 or TRBV12-4 with TRBJ2-2, with 11 nucleotides matching TRBD1. The length of the CDR3 is 15 residues. V shed 5 bases and J 5 bases; nucleotides not matched to a gene: 4. The CDR3 coding sequence is TGTGCCAGCAGTCCAGGGACAGGGGGAACCGGGGAGCTGTTTTTT. Translating it yields CASSPGTGGTGELFF.

This clonotype appeared a few times. The chain combines TRBV12-3 or TRBV12-4 with TRBJ1-3; D unclear. The CDR3 is 15 residues long. The V end lost 5 bases, the J end lost 3 bases, and 14 bases lay between the germline ends. CDR3 coding DNA: TGTGCCAGCAGTCCCAAGCAAGGGATTGGAAACACCATATATTTT. This sequence encodes CASSPKQGIGNTIYF.

In its sample, this clonotype was seen many times. This chain uses TRBV11-1 with TRBJ2-3, with 10 bases lining up with TRBD2. CDR3 length equals 14 residues. The germline V gene has CDR1 SGHAT and CDR2 FQDESV (reference sequence). V dropped 11 bases and J dropped 5; count of bases not matched to a gene: 10. The CDR3 sequence is CALVEREGRDTQYF. The CDR3 DNA is TGTGCCCTCGTAGAGCGGGAGGGCCGAGATACGCAGTATTTT. Full variable domain (remainder filled in from reference TRBV11-1 and TRBJ2-3): EAEVAQSPRYKITEKSQAVAFWCDPISGHATLYWYRQILGQGPELLVQFQDESVVDDSQLPKDRFSAERLKGVDSTLKIQPAELGDSAMYLCALVEREGRDTQYFGPGTRLTVL.

The CDR3 is CASSESDRGTYGYTF. CDR3 in DNA: TGTGCCAGCAGTGAATCGGACAGGGGCACCTATGGCTACACCTTC. This chain connects TRBV2 to TRBJ1-2, with TRBD1 identical over 9 bases. This CDR3 is built from 15 residues. With V trimmed by 2 bases and J by 4 bases, 5 bases remained unmatched. Germline loops: CDR1 SNHLY, CDR2 FYNNEI.

With regard to this clonotype: Sequence at one end of the junction differs from germline and may be a read error. The chain uses TRBV18 and TRBJ2-4; 7 bases align to TRBD1. Looked up from germline, CDR1 is KGHSH and CDR2 is LQKENI. This CDR3 spans 14 amino acids. For the CDR3, the DNA is TGTGCCAGCTCACCACCGACAGGGAAAAACATTCGGTACTTC. This sequence encodes CASSPPTGKNIRYF.

This clonotype was counted between two and nine times. V gene TRBV6-6 combines with J gene TRBJ2-7; a weak D match, TRBD1 (6 bases). Trimming cost V 7 bases and J 1 base, with 8 bases left between them. Germline CDR1 is MNHNY and CDR2 is SVGAGI (reference sequence). The CDR3 has 12 residues. The CDR3 sequence is CASKQGSYEQYF. The CDR3 region has the DNA TGTGCCAGCAAACAGGGATCCTACGAGCAGTACTTC.

This clonotype was found a few times. J is TRBJ2-1 and V is TRBV4-1; TRBD2 matches 9 bases. Germline CDR1 and CDR2: MGHRA and YSYEKL. The CDR3 covers 16 residues. Unmatched junction bases numbered 8, after V lost 0 bases and J lost 8 bases. CDR3: CASSQEWTSERYEQFF. Written as DNA, the CDR3 is TGCGCCAGCAGCCAAGAATGGACTAGCGAGAGGTATGAGCAGTTCTTC.

V is TRBV6-5 and J is TRBJ2-6; D possibly corresponds to TRBD1 (6 bases). Per germline, CDR1 MNHEY and CDR2 SVGAGI. V dropped 5 bases and J dropped 12 bases, with 11 bases sitting between them. CDR3 length equals 12 residues. The CDR3 here is CASSGTSRVLTF. CDR3 coding DNA: TGTGCCAGCAGTGGGACATCCCGCGTCCTGACTTTC.

This clonotype was counted a few times. This chain uses TRBV7-9 with TRBJ1-1; 7 bases match TRBD1. Germline V gene data show CDR1 as SEHNR and CDR2 as FQNEAQ (reference sequence). The V segment lost 4 bases and the J segment 0 bases; nucleotides outside the gene matches: 8. There are 16 residues in the CDR3. The CDR3 protein is CASSYEGAPMNTEAFF. The CDR3 region has the DNA TGTGCCAGCAGCTACGAGGGGGCTCCTATGAACACTGAAGCTTTCTTT. Looking up the rest from reference TRBV7-9 and TRBJ1-1 gives the full variable domain: DTGVSQNPRHKITKRGQNVTFRCDPISEHNRLYWYRQTLGQGPEFLTYFQNEAQLEKSRLLSDRFSAERPKGSFSTLEIQRTEQGDSAMYLCASSYEGAPMNTEAFFGQGTRLTVV.

The table lists this clonotype with a few counts. DNA for the CDR3: TGTGCCAGCTCACCACGACAGGGGCGCCCCCATGAGCAGTTCTTC. Protein sequence: CASSPRQGRPHEQFF. The rearrangement uses TRBV18 and TRBJ2-1, with 8 bases lining up with TRBD1. Germline CDR1 reads KGHSH; CDR2 reads LQKENI. CDR3 length: 15 residues. V trimming: 1 base; J trimming: 8 bases; junction bases outside the gene matches: 7.

This clonotype was seen repeatedly, ten times or more. The J gene is TRBJ2-3, the V gene TRBV9; D is possibly TRBD2 (6 bases). Germline values: CDR1 SGDLS, CDR2 YYNGEE. V was clipped by 0 bases and J by 4 bases, with 12 bases between them. CDR3 length: 15 amino acids. The CDR3 is CASSVAGREPDTQYF. The CDR3 DNA reads as TGTGCCAGCAGCGTAGCGGGTCGGGAGCCAGATACGCAGTATTTT.

This clonotype was detected a few times. The V and J genes are TRBV6-5 and TRBJ2-3, with 9 bases lining up with TRBD2. The CDR3 is 16 amino acids. V dropped 2 bases and J dropped 1; count of bases not matched to a gene: 4. Germline CDR1 and CDR2: MNHEY and SVGAGI. CDR3 DNA sequence: TGTGCCAGCAGTTACGGGGCTAGCGGGGGCACAGATACGCAGTATTTT. It encodes CASSYGASGGTDTQYF.

The table lists this clonotype with many counts. This chain joins TRBV29-1 and TRBJ1-1; 9 nucleotides align to TRBD1. This CDR3 contains 13 residues. Trimming removed 7 bases from V and 5 bases from J; junction bases left unmatched: 8. CDR1 is SQVTM and CDR2 is ANQGSEA in the germline V gene. CDR3 sequence (DNA): TGCAGCGCCGACCGGGACAGGGCGACTGAAGCTTTCTTT. Translated: CSADRDRATEAFF.

J is TRBJ1-1 and V is TRBV5-1; D not resolved. CDR3 length equals 16 residues. The V end was cut by 0 bases, the J end by 0 bases, with 12 bases between. In germline, CDR1 is SGHRS, CDR2 YFSETQ. The CDR3 sequence: CASSLAPGVLNTEAFF. Written as DNA, the CDR3 is TGCGCCAGCAGCTTGGCACCCGGGGTTCTGAACACTGAAGCTTTCTTT.

The sample holds a few counts of this clonotype. This chain joins TRBV4-1 and TRBJ2-1; perhaps D is TRBD1 or TRBD2 (5 bases each). This CDR3 is built from 16 residues. Trimming took off 0 bases at V and 7 bases at J, with 16 bases between the two ends. Germline V gene sequence: CDR1 MGHRA, CDR2 YSYEKL. CDR3 sequence reads: CASSQDRAGPGNEQFF. The CDR3 DNA is TGCGCCAGCAGCCAAGATAGGGCAGGGCCGGGGAATGAGCAGTTCTTC.

V and J are TRBV10-3 and TRBJ2-7; D remains ambiguous. Germline-derived CDR1 and CDR2 are ENHRY and SYGVKD. The CDR3 spans 15 residues. The V and J ends lost 2 bases and 0 bases respectively, with 11 bases between them. CDR3 sequence reads: CAISEVLSFSYEQYF. DNA of the CDR3: TGTGCCATCAGTGAGGTGCTATCCTTCTCCTACGAGCAGTACTTC.

The chain has TRBV5-4 and TRBJ1-4; tentatively, D is TRBD1 (5 bases). Trimming removed 2 bases at V and 12 bases at J, with 20 bases between. This CDR3 has 15 amino acids. Germline-derived CDR1 and CDR2 are SGHNT and YYREEE (reference sequence). As DNA, the CDR3 is TGTGCCAGCAGCTTTGACAGCCAGGGCCACCGGGAACTGTTTTTT. Protein product: CASSFDSQGHRELFF.

This clonotype was counted many times. CDR3 loop: CSVDGGNTEAFF. CDR3 in DNA: TGCAGCGTTGATGGGGGCAACACTGAAGCTTTCTTT. This sequence joins TRBV29-1 and TRBJ1-1, with a tentative D call TRBD1 (6 bases). Germline V gives CDR1 SQVTM, CDR2 ANQGSEA. This CDR3 contains 12 residues. V lost 3 bases and J lost 2, with 7 bases in between.

This clonotype was observed at least ten times. This rearrangement joins TRBV3-1 to TRBJ1-1; D possibly corresponds to TRBD1 (6 bases). Deletions cut 4 bases from V and 5 bases from J, with 14 bases between. This CDR3 is 14 amino acids long. CDR1 is LGHDT and CDR2 is YNNKEL in the germline V gene (reference sequence). Written as DNA, the CDR3 is TGTGCCAGCAGCCTAGGGAGGGGGAGAACTGAAGCTTTCTTT. Amino acids: CASSLGRGRTEAFF.

This clonotype turned up a few times. The V call is TRBV6-2 or TRBV6-3, the J call TRBJ1-2; D uncertain. CDR1 is MNHEY and CDR2 is SVGEGT in the germline V gene. V lost 6 bases to trimming and J lost 6 bases, with 5 bases between them. The CDR3 runs to 10 residues. The CDR3 loop reads CASSENGYTF. CDR3 sequence (DNA): TGTGCCAGCAGCGAGAATGGCTACACCTTC.

The J gene is TRBJ2-6, the V gene TRBV7-9, with 7 nucleotides matching TRBD1. Germline V gene lookup returns CDR1 SEHNR and CDR2 FQNEAQ (reference sequence). V gave up 5 bases and J gave up 2 bases; unmatched junction bases: 6. The CDR3 loop spans 16 amino acids. CDR3 sequence reads: CASSPTTGAGANVLTF. The CDR3 nucleotides read TGTGCCAGCAGCCCAACTACAGGGGCTGGGGCCAACGTCCTGACTTTC.

The J gene is TRBJ2-7, the V gene TRBV11-1; possibly TRBD2 for D (5 bases). Germline V CDR1 and CDR2: SGHAT, FQDESV (reference sequence). V was cut by 5 bases and J by 4 bases, with 12 bases left in between. The CDR3 runs to 13 residues. The CDR3 nucleotides are TGTGCCAGCAGCCCCAATCGGGAATACGAGCAGTACTTC. Its translation is CASSPNREYEQYF. The full variable domain, in which reference TRBV11-1 and TRBJ2-7 provide the parts outside the CDR3, is EAEVAQSPRYKITEKSQAVAFWCDPISGHATLYWYRQILGQGPELLVQFQDESVVDDSQLPKDRFSAERLKGVDSTLKIQPAELGDSAMYLCASSPNREYEQYFGPGTRLTVT.

This clonotype was observed at least ten times. The rearrangement uses TRBV4-3 and TRBJ2-2; a possible D gene is TRBD2 (6 bases). Germline CDR1 LGHNA, CDR2 YSLEER. With 2 bases removed from V and 6 bases from J, the gap between germline ends came to 13 bases. The CDR3 spans 15 residues. The CDR3 reads CASSQSFRLAGELFF. The CDR3 bases are TGCGCCAGCAGCCAAAGTTTTAGACTAGCCGGGGAGCTGTTTTTT.

The CDR3 sequence is CASSGDYGYTF. The CDR3 DNA is TGTGCCAGCTCGGGAGACTATGGCTACACCTTC. The J gene is TRBJ1-2, the V gene TRBV2; no clear D. Germline values: CDR1 SNHLY, CDR2 FYNNEI. This CDR3 has 11 residues. Deletions cut 8 bases from V and 3 bases from J, with 7 bases between.